One T cell receptor (beta chain) is described in this entry. The V segment lost 6 bases and the J segment 12 bases; nucleotides outside the gene matches: 15. From germline, CDR1 is MDHEN and CDR2 SYDVKM. The CDR3 is 15 amino acids. Assay used: immunoSEQ multiplex PCR; TCRdb lists only in-frame clones, some missing. The sample records 200,000 to 250,000 clones, approximately 80% being singletons. This entry is derived from a study of blood T cell repertoires in COVID-19. Study-level information: The analysed material was cDNA or gDNA that came from T cells, B-cell-depleted T cells, or PBMCs.

This receptor was obtained from a man in his forties who had recovered from COVID-19. Sequenced sample: PBMCs or T cells enriched from blood (not recorded which). This rearrangement joins TRBV28 to TRBJ1-1; 11 bases agree with TRBD1. Written as DNA, the CDR3 is TGTGCCAGCAGCACTCCGGGACAGGGGGACTTTAGTCCTTTCTTT. This gives the protein CASSTPGQGDFSPFF.